Below are 22 T cell receptor beta chains sequenced from a single sample in a study of T and B cells in COVID-19 patients. Each TRB amplification used roughly 250-550 ng of genomic DNA from blood. BIOMED2 TRB-A/B primer pools were used in multiplex TRB PCR. TCRdb reprocessed the multiplex PCR reads with MiXCR, giving one entry per CDR3 protein. The sample consists of more than 11,000 distinct CDR3 sequences, 28% of them appearing once. The sequenced material came from blood. The receptors shown here come from a human donor who had recovered from COVID-19.

There are many counts of this clonotype. This rearrangement joins TRBV6-5 to TRBJ2-1; 7 bases fit TRBD1. Trimming cost V 5 bases and J 4 bases; bases outside gene matches: 11. The CDR3 extends over 16 amino acids. Germline V gene lookup returns CDR1 MNHEY and CDR2 SVGAGI. The CDR3 spells CASSPPRQGGYNEQFF. The CDR3 region has the DNA TGTGCCAGCAGTCCCCCTCGACAGGGTGGGTACAATGAGCAGTTCTTC.

This clonotype has ten or more counts. The chain carries TRBV6-5 and TRBJ1-6; 7 nucleotides agree with TRBD1. This CDR3 comprises 13 residues. Germline CDR1 MNHEY, CDR2 SVGAGI. After removal of 6 bases from V and 7 bases from J, the junction contained 3 bases not matched to a gene. The CDR3 loop is CASRLQGNSPLHF. CDR3 sequence (DNA): TGTGCCAGCAGACTACAGGGGAATTCACCCCTCCACTTT.

V usage is TRBV12-3 or TRBV12-4 and J usage is TRBJ1-2, with 7 nucleotides matching TRBD1. Unmatched junction bases numbered 9, after V lost 6 bases and J lost 5 bases. CDR3 length equals 14 residues. CDR3 in DNA: TGTGCCAGCAGCTCAACACAGGGGAGGTATGGCTACACCTTC. Translating it yields CASSSTQGRYGYTF.

V is TRBV6-5 and J is TRBJ2-5, with D tentatively TRBD2 (6 bases). Germline values: CDR1 MNHEY, CDR2 SVGAGI. V was clipped by 4 bases and J by 12 bases, with 21 bases between them. The CDR3 length is 14 residues. The CDR3 DNA reads TGTGCCAGCAGTTTAGACACCCGGGACTCTGGAAAGTACTTC. Amino acids: CASSLDTRDSGKYF.

This chain connects TRBV12-3 or TRBV12-4 to TRBJ2-1; TRBD2 matches at 11 bases. V lost 3 bases to trimming and J lost 9 bases; unmatched junction nucleotides: 7. The CDR3 has 15 residues. The CDR3 here is CASSLGSGRVGEQFF. The CDR3 DNA reads as TGTGCCAGCAGTTTGGGTAGCGGGAGGGTGGGTGAGCAGTTCTTC.

This chain joins TRBV28 and TRBJ1-5; D call uncertain. The CDR3 has 14 residues. The ends were cut back, 4 bases at V and 4 bases at J, with 11 bases in the middle. Germline V gene sequence: CDR1 MDHEN, CDR2 SYDVKM. CDR3: CASSSYRTNQPQHF. The CDR3 nucleotides read TGTGCCAGCAGTTCGTACCGTACAAATCAGCCCCAGCATTTT.

The J gene is TRBJ1-4, the V gene TRBV11-2, with D unclear. Trimming took off 6 bases at V and 5 bases at J, with 19 bases between the two ends. The germline V gene encodes CDR1 SGHAT and CDR2 FQNNGV. The CDR3 spans 16 residues. The CDR3 DNA reads as TGTGCCAGCAGGGCTACGGTGGGGTCCGTGAATGAAAAACTGTTTTTT. It codes for CASRATVGSVNEKLFF.

This chain joins TRBV27 and TRBJ2-5; 9 nucleotides line up with TRBD1. The junction had 3 bases not matched to a gene; V was cut back by 4 bases and J by 3 bases. The CDR3 has 14 residues. Germline V gene sequence: CDR1 MNHEY, CDR2 SMNVEV (reference sequence). The CDR3 is CASSSRTGEETQYF. In DNA form, the CDR3 reads TGTGCCAGCAGTTCTCGGACAGGGGAAGAGACCCAGTACTTC.

This clonotype was picked up a small number of times. The rearrangement joins TRBV24-1 to TRBJ2-3; 7 nucleotides line up with TRBD2. After removal of 12 bases from V and 4 bases from J, the junction contained 18 bases not matched to a gene. CDR3 length equals 16 residues. Germline V gene data show CDR1 as KGHDR and CDR2 as SFDVKD. The CDR3 nucleotides read TGTGCCTCGGCATCCTCCGGCGGGAGCGAACCAGATACGCAGTATTTT. Protein: CASASSGGSEPDTQYF.

V and J are TRBV5-6 and TRBJ2-7; D possibly corresponds to TRBD1 (6 bases). This CDR3 region has 16 residues. The germline gives CDR1 SGHDT, CDR2 YYEEEE. Trimming left V 4 bases short and J 0 bases short, with 17 bases between. Here the CDR3 DNA reads TGTGCCAGCAGCCAAGATCCCAGGGGAAGCTCCTACGAGCAGTACTTC. The encoded protein is CASSQDPRGSSYEQYF.

This rearrangement joins TRBV7-9 to TRBJ1-5, with D possibly being TRBD1 (5 bases). The V gene's germline CDR1 is SEHNR and CDR2 FQNEAQ (reference sequence). V lost 5 bases and J 3 bases, leaving 11 bases between the germline ends. The CDR3 consists of 14 residues. In DNA, the CDR3 is TGTGCCAGCAGCCTGGACACTCCCAATCAGCCCCAGCATTTT. Encoded protein: CASSLDTPNQPQHF.

The chain employs TRBV6-4 and TRBJ1-2, with D unclear. The CDR3 totals 13 residues. Germline V gives CDR1 MRHNA, CDR2 SNTAGT. Trimming removed 4 bases from V and 1 base from J, with 7 bases in between. CDR3 nucleotide sequence: TGTGCCAGCAGTGTAGGGATTAACTATGGCTACACCTTC. Protein: CASSVGINYGYTF.

This clonotype came up many times. The CDR3 here is CASSSGRLHSNTGELFF. CDR3 nucleotides: TGTGCCAGCAGCTCTGGACGGCTCCATTCGAACACCGGGGAGCTGTTTTTT. J is TRBJ2-2 and V is TRBV5-6; D gene ambiguous. V lost 3 bases, J lost 0 bases, and 15 bases lay in between. The CDR3 consists of 17 residues. Germline CDR1 is SGHDT and CDR2 is YYEEEE.

This clonotype was observed a single time. The gene calls are TRBV20-1 and TRBJ2-4, with D perhaps TRBD1 or TRBD2 (5 bases each). Trimming took 0 bases from V and 0 from J, leaving 12 bases between them. Germline CDR1 and CDR2: DFQATT and SNEGSKA (reference sequence). This CDR3 comprises 16 residues. CDR3 nucleotides: TGCAGTGCTAGAGAGTTGGGGGTACTAGCCAAAAACATTCAGTACTTC. Amino acids: CSARELGVLAKNIQYF.

The table lists this clonotype with many counts. The CDR3 reads CASSLASGSQETQYF. The CDR3 nucleotides are TGTGCCAGCAGCCTTGCCTCGGGGTCACAAGAGACCCAGTACTTC. The chain combines TRBV5-4 with TRBJ2-5; D is perhaps TRBD2 (5 bases). The CDR3 is 15 amino acids. Per the germline V gene, CDR1 is SGHNT and CDR2 is YYREEE (reference sequence). The V gene lost 4 bases and the J gene lost 2 bases, with 15 bases spanning the gap.

This clonotype was picked up one time. CDR3 in amino acids: CASSLGRATDTQYF. As DNA, the CDR3 is TGTGCCAGCAGCTTGGGTCGAGCCACAGATACGCAGTATTTT. The chain couples TRBV7-9 to TRBJ2-3, with no clear D. The CDR3 has 14 residues. V was shortened by 3 bases and J by 2 bases, with 9 bases between the two germline ends. Germline values: CDR1 SEHNR, CDR2 FQNEAQ (reference sequence). The full variable domain, rest sourced from reference TRBV7-9 and TRBJ2-3, is DTGVSQNPRHKITKRGQNVTFRCDPISEHNRLYWYRQTLGQGPEFLTYFQNEAQLEKSRLLSDRFSAERPKGSFSTLEIQRTEQGDSAMYLCASSLGRATDTQYFGPGTRLTVL.

This clonotype rates as medium-sized. The chain carries TRBV5-4 and TRBJ2-7, with 12 nucleotides matching TRBD2. V was clipped by 4 bases and J by 5 bases; unmatched bases: 7. Germline V gene sequence: CDR1 SGHNT, CDR2 YYREEE (reference sequence). This CDR3 has 15 amino acids. CDR3 nucleotide sequence: TGTGCCAGCAGCCGCCGACTAGCGGGAGTGCACGAGCAGTACTTC. Translating it yields CASSRRLAGVHEQYF.

This clonotype is termed medium-sized. V and J are TRBV19 and TRBJ2-3, with a weak D call TRBD1 (5 bases). The germline V gene has CDR1 LNHDA and CDR2 SQIVND (reference sequence). The CDR3 totals 15 residues. With 7 bases removed from V and 0 bases from J, the gap between germline ends came to 14 bases. The CDR3 sequence is CASNLWGTSTDTQYF. The CDR3 DNA sequence: TGTGCCAGTAACCTATGGGGCACCAGCACAGATACGCAGTATTTT.

This clonotype was found many times. This chain connects TRBV7-6 to TRBJ2-5; 11 bases map to TRBD2. Germline CDR1 is SGHVS and CDR2 is FNYEAQ. The V gene end was trimmed by 4 bases and the J gene end by 4 bases; junction bases not matched to a gene: 5. This CDR3 has 15 residues. CDR3 loop: CASSSGLAGSETQYF. CDR3 bases: TGTGCCAGCAGCTCCGGACTAGCGGGCTCAGAGACCCAGTACTTC. Full variable domain (outside the CDR3, taken from reference TRBV7-6 and TRBJ2-5): GAGVSQSPRYKVTKRGQDVALRCDPISGHVSLYWYRQALGQGPEFLTYFNYEAQQDKSGLPNDRFSAERPEGSISTLTIQRTEQRDSAMYRCASSSGLAGSETQYFGPGTRLLVL.

The chain is built from TRBV5-4 and TRBJ2-3; 7 positions match TRBD2. Germline CDR1 reads SGHNT; CDR2 reads YYREEE (reference sequence). The CDR3 loop spans 16 amino acids. The trim removed 4 bases at V and 3 bases at J, leaving 11 bases unmatched. The CDR3 nucleotides read TGTGCCAGCAGCCAAGTTGGGCAAGCGGGAACAGATACGCAGTATTTT. Translating gives CASSQVGQAGTDTQYF. Supplemented by reference TRBV5-4 and TRBJ2-3, the full variable domain reads ETGVTQSPTHLIKTRGQQVTLRCSSQSGHNTVSWYQQALGQGPQFIFQYYREEENGRGNFPPRFSGLQFPNYSSELNVNALELDDSALYLCASSQVGQAGTDTQYFGPGTRLTVL.

Judged by abundance, this clonotype is medium-sized. The CDR3 protein is CASSPVGGEQYF. Here the CDR3 DNA reads TGTGCCAGCTCACCAGTTGGGGGCGAGCAGTACTTC. V usage is TRBV18 and J usage is TRBJ2-7; TRBD1 or TRBD2 may be the D gene (5 bases each). Trimming took off 2 bases at V and 6 bases at J, with 8 bases between the two ends. CDR1 and CDR2 from the germline V gene are KGHSH and LQKENI. The length of the CDR3 is 12 residues. Together with reference TRBV18 and TRBJ2-7, the CDR3 gives the full variable domain: NAGVMQNPRHLVRRRGQEARLRCSPMKGHSHVYWYRQLPEEGLKFMVYLQKENIIDESGMPKERFSAEFPKEGPSILRIQQVVRGDSAAYFCASSPVGGEQYFGPGTRLTVT.

This clonotype was counted many times. The genes are TRBV30 and TRBJ1-1; maybe TRBD1 (5 bases). Germline-derived CDR1 and CDR2 are GTSNPN and SVGIG (reference sequence). The CDR3 has 14 residues. Trimming shortened V by 0 bases and J by 4 bases, and 12 bases separated the two germline ends. CDR3 loop: CAWSVAGRGTEAFF. CDR3 bases: TGTGCCTGGAGTGTAGCCGGGAGGGGCACTGAAGCTTTCTTT.